The T cell receptor (beta chain) described here comes from a study of CD8 T cells in ankylosing spondylitis. The CDR3 runs 15 residues. Trimming left V 5 bases short and J 4 bases short, with 14 bases between. CDR1 and CDR2 (germline): SGHVS, FNYEAQ. As the method for making TCR beta libraries, quantitative 5'-RACE with molecular barcodes was used. TCRdb reprocessed the 5' RACE reads via MiXCR and lists one record per CDR3 protein. The sample contains hundreds of thousands of distinct CDR3 sequences, roughly 32% of which appear only once. As concerns this clonotype: Antigen: not known.

Study-level results: Reported data indicate significant enrichment of disease-linked clones within matched ankylosing spondylitis synovial fluid.

The chain couples TRBV7-6 to TRBJ2-2; D remains unclear. Material for sequencing was blood, either unsorted or a sorted T cell fraction (not recorded which). The clonotype was recovered from a male donor with ankylosing spondylitis or in good health (not recorded which). The CDR3 nucleotides are TGTGCCAGCAGCGCGACCCTCCCGGGCACCGGGGAGCTGTTTTTT. It encodes CASSATLPGTGELFF.